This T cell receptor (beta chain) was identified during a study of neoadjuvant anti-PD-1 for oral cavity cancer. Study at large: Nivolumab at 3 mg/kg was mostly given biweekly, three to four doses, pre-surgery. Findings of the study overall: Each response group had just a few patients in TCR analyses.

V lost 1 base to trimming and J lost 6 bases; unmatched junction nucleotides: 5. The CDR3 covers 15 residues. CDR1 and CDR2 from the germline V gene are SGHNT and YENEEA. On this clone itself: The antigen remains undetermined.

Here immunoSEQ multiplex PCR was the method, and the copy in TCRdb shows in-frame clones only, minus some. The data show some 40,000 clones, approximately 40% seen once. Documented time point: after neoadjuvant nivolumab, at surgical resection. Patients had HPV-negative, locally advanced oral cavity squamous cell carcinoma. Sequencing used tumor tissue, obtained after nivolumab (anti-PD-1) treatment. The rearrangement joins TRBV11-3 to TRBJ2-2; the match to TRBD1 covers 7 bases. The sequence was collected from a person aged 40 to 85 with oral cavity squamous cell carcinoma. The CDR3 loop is CASSLAGGSPGELFF. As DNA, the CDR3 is TGTGCCAGCAGCTTAGCAGGGGGATCTCCCGGGGAGCTGTTTTTT.